A selection of T cell receptor beta chains follows, all from one sample in a study of blood T cell repertoires in COVID-19. Profiled with immunoSEQ multiplex PCR; TCRdb holds only in-frame clones, not every one. The sample holds approximately 220,000 clones, 85% to 90% seen once. Input material: peripheral blood. These receptors were obtained from a man in his 60s with acute or convalescent COVID-19. Each CDR3 is given with its conserved first and last residue. D genes are given only for firm matches. The listing skips clone size in some rows; elsewhere it reads once, few, many or a size class.

j_call d_call cdr3_length clone_size v_call cdr3_nt cdr3_aa
TRBJ2-5 TRBD2 13 once TRBV14 TGTGCCAGCAGCCCGGGGGGGTTTGAGACCCAGTACTTC CASSPGGFETQYF
TRBJ2-1 NA 17 NA TRBV6-1 TGTGCCAGCAGTGATTTGGACTCTCGGCGTTTCTACAATGAGCAGTTCTTC CASSDLDSRRFYNEQFF
TRBJ1-6 TRBD1 15 NA TRBV9 TGTGCCAGCAGCGTCGGACAGGGGTCTAATTCACCCCTCCACTTT CASSVGQGSNSPLHF
TRBJ2-5 NA 13 few TRBV24-1 TGTGCCACCGGGGGGGCCGCAGGGGAGACCCAGTACTTC CATGGAAGETQYF
TRBJ1-1 NA 14 NA TRBV6-5 TGTGCCAGCCTACGGGCAGGGCTGAACACTGAAGCTTTCTTT CASLRAGLNTEAFF
TRBJ1-2 NA 13 NA TRBV5-1 TGCGCCAGCAGCTTGGATAACGGCTATGGCTACACCTTC CASSLDNGYGYTF
TRBJ2-5 TRBD1 15 NA TRBV7-9 TGTGCCAGCAGCTTAGCCAGGGGGTATCAAGAGACCCAGTACTTC CASSLARGYQETQYF
TRBJ2-3 TRBD1 15 once TRBV7-3 TGTGCCAGCAGGAACCGACAGGGGGCTGCAGATACGCAGTATTTT CASRNRQGAADTQYF
TRBJ1-1 NA 20 NA TRBV28 TGTGCCAGCAGTACAATCCTCCGTCAGGGGCTTATCGACCTGAAAACTGAAGCTTTCTTT CASSTILRQGLIDLKTEAFF
TRBJ1-6 NA 16 NA TRBV28 TGTGCCAGCAGTTTATACAGGGACTACTATAATTCACCCCTCCACTTT CASSLYRDYYNSPLHF
TRBJ2-7 TRBD1 15 NA TRBV6-5 TGTGCCAGCAGTTACTCAGGGACAGGGGGTTACGAGCAGTACTTC CASSYSGTGGYEQYF
TRBJ2-1 TRBD2 18 NA TRBV11-3 TGTGCCAGCAGCTTAGATGGGTGGACTAGCGGGGGGAGAAATGAGCAGTTCTTC CASSLDGWTSGGRNEQFF
TRBJ2-5 TRBD1 17 NA TRBV7-3 TGTGCCAGCAGCTTAACGGGACAGGGGGTTTCTCGGGAGACCCAGTACTTC CASSLTGQGVSRETQYF
TRBJ1-3 TRBD1 16 NA TRBV9 TGTGCCAGCAGCGTCGACAGGGGGCGAGATGGAAACACCATATATTTT CASSVDRGRDGNTIYF
TRBJ2-7 TRBD1 14 NA TRBV27 TGTGCCAGCAGTTTAAGGGCAGGGGGTGGGGAGCAGTACTTC CASSLRAGGGEQYF
TRBJ2-1 NA 12 NA TRBV29-1 TGCAGCGTTGGGCAGGGCTTCAATGAGCAGTTCTTC CSVGQGFNEQFF
TRBJ2-7 TRBD1 15 NA TRBV19 TGTGCCAGTAAAGCGATGGACAGGGGGCTCTACGAGCAGTACTTC CASKAMDRGLYEQYF
TRBJ2-3 TRBD2 15 NA TRBV14 TGTGCCAGCAGCCTCCGACTAGCGGGGACAGATACGCAGTATTTT CASSLRLAGTDTQYF
TRBJ1-1 NA 15 NA TRBV13 TGTGCCAGCAGCAGACTCGTTGACAGGTGGGAAGGAGCTTTCTTT CASSRLVDRWEGAFF
TRBJ1-2 TRBD1 16 once TRBV12-5 TGTGCTAGTGGTTTGGTACTAGGACAGGGGGCGGGTGGCTACACCTTC CASGLVLGQGAGGYTF
TRBJ1-2 NA 15 NA TRBV5-1 TGCGCCAGCAGCCCCGTGTTAGCCTCTAACTATGGCTACACCTTC CASSPVLASNYGYTF
TRBJ1-5 TRBD1 15 NA TRBV9 TGTGCCAGCAGCTATGGGACAGCTAGCAATCAGCCCCAGCATTTT CASSYGTASNQPQHF
TRBJ1-2 TRBD1 12 NA TRBV6-6 TGTGCCAACTACCAGGGGGCTGGTGGCTACACCTTC CANYQGAGGYTF
TRBJ2-5 NA 14 NA TRBV19 TGTGCCAGTAGTATCCGTACAGGCCAAGAGACCCAGTACTTC CASSIRTGQETQYF
TRBJ1-1 TRBD1 15 few TRBV5-5 TGTGCCAGCAGCTTGAAGGGGGCCGGGAACACTGAAGCTTTCTTT CASSLKGAGNTEAFF
TRBJ1-1 NA 16 NA TRBV18 TGTGCCAGCTCACCCCAACCGGGGGGGATGAACACTGAAGCTTTCTTT CASSPQPGGMNTEAFF
TRBJ1-1 TRBD1 16 few TRBV5-1 TGCGCCAGCAGCTTTGGACAGGGAATTATGAACACTGAAGCTTTCTTT CASSFGQGIMNTEAFF
TRBJ2-3 TRBD2 15 NA TRBV5-6 TGTGCCAGCATACGGCGGGGGACTAGCAGAGATACGCAGTATTTT CASIRRGTSRDTQYF
TRBJ2-3 TRBD2 15 once TRBV19 TGTGCCAGTAGTACTCTAGCGGGGGGGCAGGATACGCAGTATTTT CASSTLAGGQDTQYF
TRBJ1-4 TRBD1 15 NA TRBV28 TGTGCCAGCAGTGAAACCGGACAGGGTTTCGGAAAACTGTTTTTT CASSETGQGFGKLFF
TRBJ2-7 NA 14 NA TRBV11-2 TGTGCCAGCAGCTTAGCGGGGGTACCCTGGGAGCAGTACTTC CASSLAGVPWEQYF
TRBJ2-2 NA 14 NA TRBV5-1 TGCGCCAGCGCCCCGGGGGGCCCGACCGGGGAGCTGTTTTTT CASAPGGPTGELFF
TRBJ2-3 NA 15 NA TRBV5-4 TGTGCCAGCAGCTTGGACAGGGCTAGCACAGATACGCAGTATTTT CASSLDRASTDTQYF
TRBJ2-7 TRBD1 14 NA TRBV11-2 TGTGCCAGCGGGACGTACAGGGGGTCATACGAGCAGTACTTC CASGTYRGSYEQYF
TRBJ2-7 TRBD2 14 NA TRBV29-1 TGCAGCATTAATTCAGCGGGGGGGCCTTCCGAGCAGTACTTC CSINSAGGPSEQYF
TRBJ2-3 TRBD1 19 NA TRBV9 TGTGCCAGCAGCGCCCAGGACAGGGGGTTTTCCTCCAAAACAGATACGCAGTATTTT CASSAQDRGFSSKTDTQYF
TRBJ2-3 NA 17 NA TRBV19 TGTGCCAGTAGTAAGGCGGGTCTACGCCTCTCCACAGATACGCAGTATTTT CASSKAGLRLSTDTQYF
TRBJ2-7 NA 14 NA TRBV6-6 TGTGCCAGCAGTTACTCCATCAGGGACTACGAGCAGTACTTC CASSYSIRDYEQYF
TRBJ2-7 TRBD2 22 many TRBV6-4 TGTGCCAGCAGTGACTCAGGAGGGTTGGGACTAGCGGGGGGGCGGTCAGCCTACGAGCAGTACTTC CASSDSGGLGLAGGRSAYEQYF
TRBJ2-3 TRBD1 14 NA TRBV28 TGTGCCAGCACCGGGCAGGGGGCCGGAGATACGCAGTATTTT CASTGQGAGDTQYF
TRBJ2-2 NA 15 NA TRBV28 TGTGCCAGCAGCCCGTGGGGCAGGGTCACCGGGGAGCTGTTTTTT CASSPWGRVTGELFF
TRBJ1-2 TRBD1 19 NA TRBV7-8 TGTGCCAGCAGCTTAGCCCTACAGGGGGCTACATCTATTAACTATGGCTACACCTTC CASSLALQGATSINYGYTF
TRBJ1-1 NA 13 few TRBV7-3 TGTGCCAGCAGCCAGGGCCCGAACACTGAAGCTTTCTTT CASSQGPNTEAFF
TRBJ1-1 TRBD1 18 NA TRBV5-4 TGTGCCAGCAGCTTACCCGACAGGGTGCAGGGTGGAAACACTGAAGCTTTCTTT CASSLPDRVQGGNTEAFF
TRBJ1-2 NA 13 NA TRBV12-3/TRBV12-4 TGTGCCAGCAGTTTTTTAGCCGCCTATGGCTACACCTTC CASSFLAAYGYTF
TRBJ2-1 NA 14 NA TRBV5-1 TGCGCCAGCAGCTTGGCTCAGGGGGGCGATGAGCAGTTCTTC CASSLAQGGDEQFF